In this sample, the clone carrying this T cell receptor beta chain turned up once. This record belongs to a study of blood T cell repertoires in COVID-19. About the study: COVID-19 samples collected from the United States, Italy and Spain covered acute and convalescent phases. PBMCs, B-cell-depleted T cells, or T cells were the source of the cDNA or gDNA that made up the material.

This CDR3 has 13 amino acids. With 5 bases removed from V and 2 bases from J, the gap between germline ends came to 8 bases. Per the original methods: The authors estimated nucleated cell counts from reference gene primer amplification. TCRdb's copy holds only in-frame clones and misses some; the assay was immunoSEQ multiplex PCR. Clonal size and the V and J genes are those of that table, whereas D and trimming came from the DNA. This sample has 60,000 to 85,000 clones, with less than 90% found just once. This sequence originates from a man aged 50 to 60 with active COVID-19. The specimen was peripheral blood. The rearrangement uses TRBV12-3 or TRBV12-4 and TRBJ2-3; a possible D gene is TRBD2 (6 bases). Written as DNA, the CDR3 is TGTGCCAGCAGTGGGGACTTCACAGATACGCAGTATTTT. Translation gives CASSGDFTDTQYF.